This T cell receptor (beta chain) was identified in a study of human T cells and chemical hapten exposure. This clonotype was observed many times. Time point noted: patch test 1, 2 weeks after DPC sensitization. Described treatment: therapeutic diphenylcyclopropenone sensitization with weekly scalp DPC. TCRdb re-called the RACE reads through MiXCR, storing one row per CDR3 protein. This sample carries roughly 86,000 distinct CDR3 sequences, over 9.5% of them seen once, and the ten largest clones take less than 2.5%. The CDR3 runs 18 residues. Germline V CDR1 and CDR2: SGHDN, FVKESK. V was clipped by 6 bases and J by 1 base, with 22 bases between them.

The TCR originated in a man aged 40-49 years with alopecia areata. Some clones in this sample may be carry-over from other donors' samples. The rearrangement uses TRBV14 and TRBJ2-4; tentatively, D is TRBD1 (6 bases). The sample consisted of whole blood, taken in connection with sensitization to the hapten diphenylcyclopropenone (DPC). The DNA of the CDR3 is TGTGCCAGCAGGCCAACCACAGGGACCCTTGCGGCCAAAAACATTCAGTACTTC. Translation: CASRPTTGTLAAKNIQYF.